The 25 T cell receptor beta chains reported below all come from one sample, sequenced in a study of T cell responses to AZD1222 COVID-19 vaccine. The assay was immunoSEQ multiplex PCR, and TCRdb's table has in-frame clones only and misses some. The sample shows more than 80,000 clones, 80% to 90% of them seen only once. The sequencing here drew on peripheral blood, taken 28 days after the second AZD1222 dose. The receptor source for this set is an adult who received the AZD1222 COVID-19 vaccine.

The chain couples TRBV7-6 to TRBJ2-5; no reliable D call. The CDR3 is 12 amino acids. The germline V and J ends were trimmed by 0 bases and 5 bases, with 4 bases remaining between them. The V gene's germline CDR1 is SGHVS and CDR2 FNYEAQ. Written as DNA, the CDR3 is TGTGCCAGCAGCTTAGCTCGGGAGACCCAGTACTTC. Translation gives CASSLARETQYF.

The chain is built from TRBV9 and TRBJ1-2; TRBD1 might be the D (5 bases). Germline CDR1 SGDLS, CDR2 YYNGEE. This CDR3 is 13 amino acids long. Trimming shortened V by 1 base and J by 6 bases, and 10 bases separated the two germline ends. Written as DNA, the CDR3 is TGTGCCAGCAGCGTATTAGCAGGGCATGGCTACACCTTC. Protein: CASSVLAGHGYTF.

This chain links TRBV5-6 with TRBJ1-5; 7 nucleotides line up with TRBD1. The germline gives CDR1 SGHDT, CDR2 YYEEEE. There are 14 residues in the CDR3. J gave up 6 bases and V 4 bases, and 7 bases lay outside the gene matches. The CDR3 loop is CASSLRQGGQPQHF. The CDR3 DNA follows: TGTGCCAGCAGCCTTAGACAGGGAGGTCAGCCCCAGCATTTT.

This clone was counted only a few times. The chain employs TRBV9 and TRBJ2-4; TRBD1 is a possible D gene (5 bases). Germline CDR1 and CDR2: SGDLS and YYNGEE. Trimming cost V 6 bases and J 1 base, with 14 bases left between them. CDR3 length equals 15 residues. CDR3 sequence reads: CASTPADTAKNIQYF. The CDR3, as DNA: TGTGCCAGCACTCCCGCGGACACGGCCAAAAACATTCAGTACTTC.

The genes are TRBV30 and TRBJ2-2; 8 nucleotides line up with TRBD2. This CDR3 has 14 residues. Germline V gene lookup returns CDR1 GTSNPN and CDR2 SVGIG (reference sequence). Unmatched junction bases numbered 5, after V lost 1 base and J lost 7 bases. The CDR3 loop reads CAWSGAGVIGELFF. The CDR3 nucleotides are TGTGCCTGGAGTGGAGCGGGAGTGATCGGGGAGCTGTTTTTT.

This clone was seen only a few times. This sequence joins TRBV4-3 and TRBJ1-1; D unclear. CDR3 size: 14 residues. Germline V gene lookup returns CDR1 LGHNA and CDR2 YSLEER. Trimming cost V 0 bases and J 1 base, with 6 bases left between them. CDR3 coding DNA: TGCGCCAGCAGCCAAGACAGAAGGAACACTGAAGCTTTCTTT. Protein sequence: CASSQDRRNTEAFF.

This clone was seen only a few times. The chain links TRBV5-1 to TRBJ2-7; 11 bases agree with TRBD1. Trimming cost V 3 bases and J 5 bases; bases outside gene matches: 10. The CDR3 has 16 residues. Germline-derived CDR1 and CDR2 are SGHRS and YFSETQ. The CDR3 nucleotides read TGCGCCAGCAGCTGGACCGGGACAGGGGGTAACCACGAGCAGTACTTC. It specifies CASSWTGTGGNHEQYF.

The chain recombines TRBV14 with TRBJ2-3; D remains unclear. With 1 base removed from V and 3 bases from J, the gap between germline ends came to 5 bases. The CDR3 has 13 residues. Germline CDR1 reads SGHDN; CDR2 reads FVKESK. Here the CDR3 DNA reads TGTGCCAGCAGCCAAGTCTCTACAGATACGCAGTATTTT. The encoded protein is CASSQVSTDTQYF.

This clone was seen just once. The V and J genes are TRBV6-4 and TRBJ1-6; TRBD1 aligns across 8 bases. Germline V gives CDR1 MRHNA, CDR2 SNTAGT. CDR3 length: 15 amino acids. V trimming: 3 bases; J trimming: 7 bases; junction bases outside the gene matches: 5. This chain's CDR3 is CASSDLAGGNSPLHF. In DNA form, the CDR3 reads TGTGCCAGCAGTGATTTGGCAGGGGGCAATTCACCCCTCCACTTT.

This chain uses TRBV9 with TRBJ1-1; D ambiguous. The CDR3 has 12 residues. Germline V gene sequence: CDR1 SGDLS, CDR2 YYNGEE. V gave up 4 bases and J gave up 2 bases, with 6 bases separating them. CDR3 protein: CASSTTNTEAFF. CDR3 sequence (DNA): TGTGCCAGCAGCACCACAAACACTGAAGCTTTCTTT. Variable domain in full (rest from reference TRBV9 and TRBJ1-1): DSGVTQTPKHLITATGQRVTLRCSPRSGDLSVYWYQQSLDQGLQFLIQYYNGEERAKGNILERFSAQQFPDLHSELNLSSLELGDSALYFCASSTTNTEAFFGQGTRLTVV.

J is TRBJ1-1 and V is TRBV5-4; a weak D match, TRBD1 (5 bases). There are 12 residues in the CDR3. Trimming left V 4 bases short and J 6 bases short, with 10 bases between. Germline V gives CDR1 SGHNT, CDR2 YYREEE (reference sequence). The CDR3 region is CASSVRAAEAFF. Written as DNA, the CDR3 is TGTGCCAGCAGCGTCAGGGCGGCTGAAGCTTTCTTT.

This sequence joins TRBV20-1 and TRBJ1-4; D is ambiguous. This CDR3 spans 10 amino acids. Germline values: CDR1 DFQATT, CDR2 SNEGSKA (reference sequence). V lost 7 bases and J 4 bases, leaving 4 bases between the germline ends. Written as DNA, the CDR3 is TGCAGTGGTTTTAATGAAAAACTGTTTTTT. It is translated as CSGFNEKLFF.

The J gene is TRBJ2-7, the V gene TRBV6-5; 8 bases align to TRBD1. The CDR3 loop spans 15 amino acids. V lost 6 bases and J lost 2; bases outside the gene matches: 9. The germline V gene encodes CDR1 MNHEY and CDR2 SVGAGI. Here the CDR3 reads CASSKTGGGTYEQYF. DNA of the CDR3: TGTGCCAGCAGCAAAACAGGGGGAGGAACCTACGAGCAGTACTTC.

The chain carries TRBV7-3 and TRBJ1-6; D ambiguous. Germline lookup yields CDR1 SGHTA and CDR2 FQGTGA. CDR3 length equals 14 residues. V was trimmed by 3 bases and J by 9 bases, leaving 12 bases between them. DNA for the CDR3: TGTGCCAGCAGCTTTTACGGGGAAGGTTCACCCCTCCACTTT. It is translated as CASSFYGEGSPLHF. The full variable domain, with the rest looked up from reference TRBV7-3 and TRBJ1-6, is GAGVSQTPSNKVTEKGKYVELRCDPISGHTALYWYRQSLGQGPEFLIYFQGTGAADDSGLPNDRFFAVRPEGSVSTLKIQRTERGDSAVYLCASSFYGEGSPLHFGNGTRLTVT.

The rearrangement joins TRBV28 to TRBJ2-2; D is uncertain. Trimming cost V 10 bases and J 2 bases, with 8 bases left between them. Looked up from germline, CDR1 is MDHEN and CDR2 is SYDVKM. The CDR3 is made up of 12 amino acids. The CDR3 spells CAIGPNTGELFF. CDR3 nucleotide sequence: TGTGCCATCGGCCCCAACACCGGGGAGCTGTTTTTT.

This clone has only one observation. Other DNA sequences in this specimen translate into the identical CDR3. The CDR3 loop is CASRTGMNTEAFF. CDR3 DNA: TGTGCCAGCCGAACGGGGATGAACACTGAAGCTTTCTTT. This chain joins TRBV2 and TRBJ1-1; no reliable D call. Germline V gene lookup returns CDR1 SNHLY and CDR2 FYNNEI. The CDR3 extends over 13 amino acids. Trimming removed 8 bases at V and 0 bases at J, with 10 bases between.

V gene TRBV6-6 combines with J gene TRBJ1-3; no clear D. The CDR3 loop spans 15 amino acids. Germline CDR1 and CDR2: MNHNY and SVGAGI (reference sequence). The V and J ends lost 4 bases and 1 base respectively, with 11 bases between them. CDR3 in amino acids: CASSSALGSGNTIYF. The CDR3 DNA reads as TGTGCCAGCAGTTCCGCTTTAGGGTCTGGAAACACCATATATTTT.

This rearrangement joins TRBV19 to TRBJ1-4; no firm D call. The germline gives CDR1 LNHDA, CDR2 SQIVND (reference sequence). Trimming took 7 bases from V and 6 from J, leaving 12 bases between them. CDR3 length: 13 amino acids. CDR3 residues: CASMERSDEKLFF. Here the CDR3 DNA reads TGTGCCAGTATGGAGAGGAGTGATGAAAAACTGTTTTTT.

This clone was observed many times. J is TRBJ1-6 and V is TRBV3-1 (or the pseudogene TRBV3-2); perhaps TRBD1 as D (5 bases). The germline V gene has CDR1 LGHDT and CDR2 YNNKEL (reference sequence). This CDR3 has 21 residues. The V and J ends lost 0 bases and 0 bases respectively, with 21 bases between them. CDR3 residues: CASSQDRGRGRPSSYNSPLHF. The CDR3 nucleotides read TGTGCCAGCAGCCAAGATCGGGGTAGGGGCAGACCCAGCTCCTATAATTCACCCCTCCACTTT.

V and J are TRBV5-1 and TRBJ2-2; D not certain. Germline assignment: CDR1 SGHRS and CDR2 YFSETQ. This CDR3 comprises 15 residues. The V gene lost 2 bases and the J gene lost 5 bases, with 13 bases spanning the gap. CDR3 amino acids: CASSLGPRSTGELFF. The CDR3, as DNA: TGCGCCAGCAGCTTAGGCCCCCGGAGTACCGGGGAGCTGTTTTTT.

This chain joins TRBV5-1 and TRBJ2-5; 9 bases fit TRBD2. V dropped 2 bases and J dropped 4; count of bases not matched to a gene: 9. This CDR3 comprises 16 residues. Per germline, CDR1 SGHRS and CDR2 YFSETQ. CDR3: CASSLISGSSVETQYF. The CDR3 DNA follows: TGCGCCAGCAGCTTAATTAGCGGGAGTAGTGTAGAGACCCAGTACTTC.

The CDR3 loop is CASSLNAVNTEAFF. CDR3 in DNA: TGTGCCAGCAGCTTAAATGCGGTGAACACTGAAGCTTTCTTT. The rearrangement joins TRBV7-3 to TRBJ1-1; unclear D gene. The CDR3 is 14 residues long. V was cut by 1 base and J by 0 bases, with 6 bases left in between. Germline CDR1 is SGHTA and CDR2 is FQGTGA.

About this clone itself: Other DNA sequences in this specimen translate into the identical CDR3. The V and J genes are TRBV27 and TRBJ1-1; weak D call: TRBD1 (5 bases). The V gene's germline CDR1 is MNHEY and CDR2 SMNVEV (reference sequence). Trimming stripped 6 bases from V and 1 base from J, with 15 bases between. The CDR3 is 15 amino acids. CDR3 nucleotides: TGTGCCAGCAGCTTGGGAACCGGGGCGAACACTGAAGCTTTCTTT. This gives the protein CASSLGTGANTEAFF.

V gene TRBV18 combines with J gene TRBJ1-2; D might be TRBD1 (6 bases). V lost 6 bases to trimming and J lost 3 bases, with 17 bases between them. CDR1 is KGHSH and CDR2 is LQKENI in the germline V gene. The CDR3 is 15 amino acids. The CDR3 coding sequence is TGTGCCAGCTCGACTACAGGGAATAATTACTATGGCTACACCTTC. It specifies CASSTTGNNYYGYTF.

This chain uses TRBV30 with TRBJ2-7; D is unclear. Germline V gives CDR1 GTSNPN, CDR2 SVGIG (reference sequence). This CDR3 comprises 11 residues. V lost 1 base and J lost 4, with 5 bases in between. CDR3 coding DNA: TGTGCCTGGAGTGCCGGGTACGAGCAGTACTTC. Translating gives CAWSAGYEQYF.